This TCR beta chain was obtained from a study of identical twins. V was clipped by 1 base and J by 3 bases; unmatched bases: 4. Germline CDR1 is DFQATT and CDR2 is SNEGSKA (reference sequence). The length of the CDR3 is 15 residues. One entry per CDR3 protein results from TCRdb running MiXCR on the 5' RACE reads. The sample includes fewer than 550,000 distinct CDR3 sequences, 13% to 15% of them seen just once. The same data also contributed to another study, on yellow fever vaccine responses in identical twins.

Material for sequencing was CD4+ T cells sorted from blood. This sequence joins TRBV20-1 and TRBJ2-1; 9 nucleotides match TRBD2. The source is a woman aged 18-29 years in good health. The CDR3 DNA reads TGCAGTGCTAGAGGGGCTAGCGGGAACTACAATGAGCAGTTCTTC. This encodes CSARGASGNYNEQFF.